The 8 T cell receptor beta chains below were found in one sample sequenced in a study of T cells after yellow fever vaccination (dated by TCRdb to between 2018 and 2021). Library preparation employed 5' RACE. The sample was run on an Illumina HiSeq 2500. Using fastp trimming at Q25 and MiXCR clonotype assembly, TCRdb reanalyzed the public sequencing data and kept in-frame beta chains. For every CDR3 protein sequence, its rows merge into one entry that carries the most common genes and DNA. The sample table shows approximately 300,000 distinct CDR3 sequences, and over 10% are seen once. The top ten clones comprise about 0.51% of the sample. According to the study, the label for this sample's treatment or condition signals: live attenuated yellow fever vaccine strain. The sample in question was CD4+ T cells sorted from PBMCs, obtained 45 days after the yellow fever booster vaccination. These receptor sequences come from a man under 40 who received the YFV17D yellow fever vaccine.

The table lists this clonotype with a few counts. The rearrangement uses TRBV5-6 and TRBJ2-5, with no clear D. Germline CDR1 is SGHDT and CDR2 is YYEEEE. Trimming shortened V by 3 bases and J by 5 bases, and 11 bases separated the two germline ends. The CDR3 has 13 residues. The CDR3 region is CASSSWQAETQYF. CDR3 nucleotide sequence: TGTGCCAGCAGCTCATGGCAGGCGGAGACCCAGTACTTC.

The chain couples TRBV14 to TRBJ1-6; TRBD1 might be the D (6 bases). Germline lookup yields CDR1 SGHDN and CDR2 FVKESK. V was cut by 6 bases and J by 7 bases, with 16 bases left in between. The CDR3 totals 15 residues. CDR3 sequence reads: CASRPSYRENSPLHF. CDR3 nucleotides: TGTGCCAGCAGACCCTCTTACAGGGAAAATTCACCCCTCCACTTT.

This clonotype was seen a few times. The rearrangement uses TRBV5-1 and TRBJ2-5; weak D call: TRBD1 (5 bases). CDR3 size: 14 residues. CDR1 is SGHRS and CDR2 is YFSETQ in the germline V gene. Trimming shortened V by 0 bases and J by 5 bases, and 11 bases separated the two germline ends. CDR3 DNA: TGCGCCAGCAGCTTGGAGGGGCGTGTGGAGACCCAGTACTTC. Translated, it gives CASSLEGRVETQYF.

The J gene is TRBJ1-3, the V gene TRBV20-1; D is perhaps TRBD1 (6 bases). Germline V gives CDR1 DFQATT, CDR2 SNEGSKA (reference sequence). The CDR3 runs 14 residues. V was trimmed by 0 bases and J by 3 bases, leaving 9 bases between them. The CDR3 is CSARDNRDGNTIYF. The CDR3 DNA reads TGCAGTGCTAGAGATAACAGGGATGGAAACACCATATATTTT.

The chain carries TRBV7-2 and TRBJ2-5; D may be TRBD2 (6 bases). CDR3 size: 14 residues. Germline CDR1 and CDR2: SGHTA and FQGNSA. V lost 2 bases to trimming and J lost 5 bases, with 12 bases between them. CDR3 residues: CASSLRARGETQYF. In nucleotides, the CDR3 is TGTGCCAGCAGCTTAAGGGCGCGGGGTGAGACCCAGTACTTC.

This clonotype was counted at least ten times. The genes are TRBV6-1 and TRBJ2-7; 10 bases map to TRBD1. The V gene's germline CDR1 is MNHNS and CDR2 SASEGT. Losses at the gene ends were 6 bases for V and 4 bases for J; bases not matched to a gene: 6. The CDR3 has 14 amino acids. CDR3 region: CASRADRGSYEQYF. The CDR3 nucleotides read TGTGCCAGCAGGGCGGACAGGGGGAGTTACGAGCAGTACTTC.

The J gene is TRBJ2-1, the V gene TRBV10-3, with TRBD2 matching over 9 bases. The germline V gene encodes CDR1 ENHRY and CDR2 SYGVKD. J was trimmed by 4 bases and V by 3 bases; bases with no gene match: 7. This CDR3 region has 16 residues. The CDR3 protein is CAISEGAAGGYNEQFF. The CDR3 DNA is TGTGCCATCAGTGAAGGTGCTGCGGGAGGGTACAATGAGCAGTTCTTC.

In this sample, this clonotype turned up a few times. The chain links TRBV20-1 to TRBJ2-1; 9 nucleotides line up with TRBD1. This CDR3 spans 16 amino acids. The V gene end was trimmed by 0 bases and the J gene end by 7 bases; junction bases not matched to a gene: 10. CDR1 is DFQATT, CDR2 SNEGSKA, per germline (reference sequence). This CDR3 reads CSARDHGQGYGNEQFF. In nucleotides, the CDR3 is TGCAGTGCTAGAGATCACGGACAGGGGTATGGGAATGAGCAGTTCTTC.